This paragraph covers one T cell receptor (beta chain) sequence. Its antigen is not known. The data stem from a study of CD8+CD57+ T cells in acquired aplastic anemia. Study as a whole: Mean yield of DNA from sorted CD4+ and CD8+ cells was about 3.2 ug. Study-level findings and limits: Simpson's diversity of CD8+ cells was not significantly different in patients compared with controls.

CDR3 and TCR beta VDJ profiling relied on a genomic DNA template. Using its own MiXCR run on the reads, TCRdb lists one record per CDR3 protein. This table has approximately 98,000 distinct CDR3 sequences, 50% to 65% appearing once. Germline lookup yields CDR1 ENHRY and CDR2 SYGVKD. The CDR3 runs 12 residues. V was cut by 8 bases and J by 5 bases, with 13 bases left in between. Sequencing was done on a sample of sorted CD4+, CD8+, or CD8+CD57+ T cells (not recorded which) from PBMCs. The sequence came from a human donor in good health, serving as a control. The rearrangement uses TRBV10-3 and TRBJ2-7; D remains unclear. This chain's CDR3 is CAISLAGDEQYF. CDR3 sequence (DNA): TGTGCCATCTCTCTTGCCGGTGACGAGCAGTACTTC.